This T cell receptor (beta chain) was observed in a study of T cell changes during pregnancy in multiple sclerosis. About this clone itself: Other DNA sequences in the same sample also yield this CDR3.

CDR1 and CDR2 from the germline V gene are LGHNA and YSLEER. Trimming removed 3 bases at V and 3 bases at J, with 11 bases between. The CDR3 length is 14 residues. Profiled with immunoSEQ multiplex PCR; TCRdb holds only in-frame clones, not every one. The data contain about 40,000 clones, 85% to 90% of them seen just once; the ten biggest clones take up 4% to 6%. The rearrangement uses TRBV4-3 and TRBJ1-1; possibly TRBD1 for D (6 bases). This sequence originates from a female donor in good health, enrolled as a control in a pregnancy study. The material was peripheral blood, obtained in the second trimester of pregnancy. Here the CDR3 DNA reads TGCGCCAGCAGCCAGTCCGGACAGTACACTGAAGCTTTCTTT. Translation gives CASSQSGQYTEAFF.